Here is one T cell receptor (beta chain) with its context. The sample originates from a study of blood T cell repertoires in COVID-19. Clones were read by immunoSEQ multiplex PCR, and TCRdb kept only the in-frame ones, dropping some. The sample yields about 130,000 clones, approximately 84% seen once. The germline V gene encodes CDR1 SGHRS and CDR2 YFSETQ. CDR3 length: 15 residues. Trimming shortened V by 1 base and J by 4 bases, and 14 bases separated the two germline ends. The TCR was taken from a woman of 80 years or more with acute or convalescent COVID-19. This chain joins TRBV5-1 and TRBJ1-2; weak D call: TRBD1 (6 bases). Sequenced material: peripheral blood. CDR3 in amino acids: CASSLPGGAGYGYTF. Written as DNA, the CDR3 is TGCGCCAGCAGCTTGCCGGGGGGCGCGGGCTATGGCTACACCTTC.